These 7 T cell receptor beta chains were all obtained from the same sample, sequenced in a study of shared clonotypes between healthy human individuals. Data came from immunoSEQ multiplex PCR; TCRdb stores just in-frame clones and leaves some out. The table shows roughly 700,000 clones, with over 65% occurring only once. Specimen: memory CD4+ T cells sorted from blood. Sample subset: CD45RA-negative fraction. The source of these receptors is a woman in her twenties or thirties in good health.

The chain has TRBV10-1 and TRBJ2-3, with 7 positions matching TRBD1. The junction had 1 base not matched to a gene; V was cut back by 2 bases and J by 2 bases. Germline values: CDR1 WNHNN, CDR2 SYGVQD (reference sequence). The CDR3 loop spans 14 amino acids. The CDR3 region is CASSEGTATDTQYF. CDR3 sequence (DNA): TGCGCCAGCAGTGAGGGGACAGCCACAGATACGCAGTATTTT.

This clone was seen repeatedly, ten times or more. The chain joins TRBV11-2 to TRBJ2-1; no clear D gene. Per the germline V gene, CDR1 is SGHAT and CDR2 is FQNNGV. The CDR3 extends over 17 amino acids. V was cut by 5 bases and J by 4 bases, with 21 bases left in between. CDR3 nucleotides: TGTGCCAGCAGCAAGCAACGGACCGAAAGCCAGTACAATGAGCAGTTCTTC. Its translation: CASSKQRTESQYNEQFF.

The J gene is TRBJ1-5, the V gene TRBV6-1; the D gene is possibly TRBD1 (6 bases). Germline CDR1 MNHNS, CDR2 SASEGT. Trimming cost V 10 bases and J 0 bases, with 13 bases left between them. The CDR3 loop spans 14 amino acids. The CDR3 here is CATRRGVSNQPQHF. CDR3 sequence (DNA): TGTGCCACCCGAAGGGGGGTTAGCAATCAGCCCCAGCATTTT.

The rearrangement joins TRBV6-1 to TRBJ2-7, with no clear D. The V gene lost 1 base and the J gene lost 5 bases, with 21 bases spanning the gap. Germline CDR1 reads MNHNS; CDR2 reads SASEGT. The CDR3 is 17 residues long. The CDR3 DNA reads TGTGCCAGCAGTGAAGGTGCAGTGGCGAGTCCAATTCACGAGCAGTACTTC. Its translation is CASSEGAVASPIHEQYF.

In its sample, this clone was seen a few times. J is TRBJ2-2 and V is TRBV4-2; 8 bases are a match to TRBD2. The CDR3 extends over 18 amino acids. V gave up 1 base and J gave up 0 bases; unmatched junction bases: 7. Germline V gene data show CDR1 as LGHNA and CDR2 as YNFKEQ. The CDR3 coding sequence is TGTGCCAGCAGCCAAGGACCCTTGGGACTAGCGAACACCGGGGAGCTGTTTTTT. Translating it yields CASSQGPLGLANTGELFF.

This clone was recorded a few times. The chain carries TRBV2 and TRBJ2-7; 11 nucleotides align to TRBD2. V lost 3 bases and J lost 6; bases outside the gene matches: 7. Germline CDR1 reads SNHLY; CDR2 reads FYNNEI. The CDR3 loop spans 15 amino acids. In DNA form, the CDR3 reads TGTGCCAGCAGTGATCAACTAGCGGGAGTCGTCGAGCAGTACTTC. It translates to CASSDQLAGVVEQYF.

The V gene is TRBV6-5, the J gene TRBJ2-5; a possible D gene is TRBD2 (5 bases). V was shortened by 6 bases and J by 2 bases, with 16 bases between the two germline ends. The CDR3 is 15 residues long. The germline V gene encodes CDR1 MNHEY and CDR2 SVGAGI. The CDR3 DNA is TGTGCCAGCAGCCCGGGGATAGCAGAACAAGAGACCCAGTACTTC. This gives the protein CASSPGIAEQETQYF.